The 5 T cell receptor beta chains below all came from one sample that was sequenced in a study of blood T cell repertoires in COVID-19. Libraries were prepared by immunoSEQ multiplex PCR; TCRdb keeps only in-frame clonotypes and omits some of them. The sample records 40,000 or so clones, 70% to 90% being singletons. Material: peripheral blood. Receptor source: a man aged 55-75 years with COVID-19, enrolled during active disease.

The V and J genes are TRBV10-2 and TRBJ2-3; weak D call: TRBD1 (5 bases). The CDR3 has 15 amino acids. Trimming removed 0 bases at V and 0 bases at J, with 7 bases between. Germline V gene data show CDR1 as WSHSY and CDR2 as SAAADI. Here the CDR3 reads CASSESTVSTDTQYF. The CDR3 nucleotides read TGCGCCAGCAGTGAGTCGACAGTAAGCACAGATACGCAGTATTTT.

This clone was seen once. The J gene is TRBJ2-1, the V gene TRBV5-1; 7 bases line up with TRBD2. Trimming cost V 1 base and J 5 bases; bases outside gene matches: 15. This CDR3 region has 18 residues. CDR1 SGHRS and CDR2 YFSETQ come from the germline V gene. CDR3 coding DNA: TGCGCCAGCAGCTTGAACCAGCGCGGGAGTTCCTTTAACAATGAGCAGTTCTTC. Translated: CASSLNQRGSSFNNEQFF.

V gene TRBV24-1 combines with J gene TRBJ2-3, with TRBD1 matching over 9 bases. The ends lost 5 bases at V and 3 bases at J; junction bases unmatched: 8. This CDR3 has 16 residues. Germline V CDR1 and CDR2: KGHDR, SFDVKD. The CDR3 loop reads CATSAVPGQGTDTQYF. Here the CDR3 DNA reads TGTGCCACCAGTGCCGTCCCGGGACAGGGAACAGATACGCAGTATTTT.

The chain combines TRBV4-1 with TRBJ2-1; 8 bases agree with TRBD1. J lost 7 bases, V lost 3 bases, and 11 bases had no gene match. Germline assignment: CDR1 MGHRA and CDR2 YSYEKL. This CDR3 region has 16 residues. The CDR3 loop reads CASSQVGQGLGNEQFF. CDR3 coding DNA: TGCGCCAGCAGCCAGGTAGGACAGGGTCTTGGGAATGAGCAGTTCTTC.

The CDR3 spells CASRVRDFSSYEQYF. Here the CDR3 DNA reads TGTGCCAGCAGGGTCAGAGACTTTTCCTCCTACGAGCAGTACTTC. The chain combines TRBV6-5 with TRBJ2-7; D is undetermined. CDR3 length: 15 residues. CDR1 MNHEY and CDR2 SVGAGI come from the germline V gene. V lost 6 bases, J lost 0 bases, and 15 bases lay in between.